This TCR beta chain was recorded in a study of blood T cell repertoires in COVID-19. Study-wide background: Acute-phase and convalescent COVID-19 samples originated in the United States, Italy and Spain. Sample material is recorded as cDNA or gDNA derived from T cells, B-cell-depleted T cells, or PBMCs.

Authors' data handling: Nucleated cell counts were estimated from reference gene primer amplification. TCRdb's table, derived via immunoSEQ multiplex PCR, lists solely in-frame clones and lacks some. From that table come the V and J calls and clone size; the DNA was used to work out D and trimming. The sample gives about 240,000 clones, just under 85% of which show up once; approximately 9.6% is in the top ten. Germline values: CDR1 SEHNR, CDR2 FQNEAQ (reference sequence). Trimming took off 3 bases at V and 4 bases at J, with 10 bases between the two ends. This CDR3 spans 14 amino acids. Source material: peripheral blood. The clonotype was recovered from a woman older than 75 with acute or convalescent COVID-19. This chain links TRBV7-9 with TRBJ2-1; TRBD1 might be the D (5 bases). This CDR3 reads CASSFSRVYNEQFF. The CDR3 bases are TGTGCCAGCAGCTTTTCCAGGGTGTACAATGAGCAGTTCTTC.